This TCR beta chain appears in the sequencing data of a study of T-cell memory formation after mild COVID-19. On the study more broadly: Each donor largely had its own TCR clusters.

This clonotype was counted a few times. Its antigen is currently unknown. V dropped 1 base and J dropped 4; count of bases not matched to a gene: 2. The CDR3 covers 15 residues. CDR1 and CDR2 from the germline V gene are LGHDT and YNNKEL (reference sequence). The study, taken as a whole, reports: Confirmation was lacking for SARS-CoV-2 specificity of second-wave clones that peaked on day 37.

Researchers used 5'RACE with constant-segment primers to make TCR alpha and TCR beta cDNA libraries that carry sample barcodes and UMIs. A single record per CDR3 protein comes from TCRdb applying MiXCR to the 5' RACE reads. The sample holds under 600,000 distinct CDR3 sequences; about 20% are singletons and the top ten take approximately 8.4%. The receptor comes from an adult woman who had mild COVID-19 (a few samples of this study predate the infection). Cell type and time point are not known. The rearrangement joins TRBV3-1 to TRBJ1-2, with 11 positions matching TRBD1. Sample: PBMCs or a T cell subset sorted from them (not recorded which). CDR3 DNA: TGTGCCAGCAGCCAAGCCGGGACAGGGGGCTATGGCTACACCTTC. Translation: CASSQAGTGGYGYTF.